This entry lists 27 T cell receptor beta chains sequenced from one sample in a study of T cells in Graves' hyperthyroidism and ophthalmopathy. TCR beta CDR3 regions were amplified from RNA transcripts. In the first-round RT-PCR of the TCR CDR3, the HTBI primer set was used. Using its own MiXCR run on the multiplex PCR reads, TCRdb lists one record per CDR3 protein. Here the sample spans some 350,000 distinct CDR3 sequences, roughly an eighth being singletons. Sequenced sample: blood. These TCRs come from a woman in her 40s with Graves' ophthalmopathy.

The V call is TRBV12-3 or TRBV12-4, the J call TRBJ2-5, with D uncertain. This CDR3 spans 13 amino acids. Trimming removed 2 bases from V and 7 bases from J, with 11 bases in between. This CDR3 reads CASSLRVLGTQYF. DNA of the CDR3: TGTGCCAGCAGTTTAAGGGTACTCGGGACCCAGTACTTC.

This clonotype showed up many times. The rearrangement joins TRBV16 to TRBJ2-7; D call uncertain. The CDR3 is 12 residues long. Germline CDR1 KGHSY, CDR2 FQNENV. Trimming left V 7 bases short and J 5 bases short, with 12 bases between. The CDR3 loop reads CASTGPYNEQYF. The CDR3 DNA is TGTGCCAGCACTGGCCCCTACAACGAGCAGTACTTC.

In its sample, this clonotype was seen a few times. Given a much more abundant clone one base away, this may be a read error. V gene TRBV10-3 combines with J gene TRBJ2-3; 8 positions agree with TRBD2. V trimming: 2 bases; J trimming: 1 base; junction bases outside the gene matches: 8. The germline CDR1 and CDR2 sequences are ENHRY and SYGVKD. The length of the CDR3 is 17 residues. The CDR3 loop reads CAISEKLPAGGTDTQYF. In nucleotides, the CDR3 is TGTGCCATCAGTGAGAAACTCCCAGCGGGAGGCACAGATACGCAGTATTTT.

There are many counts of this clonotype. The CDR3 here is CASSLDRTDTQYF. The CDR3 nucleotides are TGTGCCAGCAGCTTGGACAGAACAGATACGCAGTATTTT. This chain links TRBV11-2 with TRBJ2-3; D perhaps matches TRBD1 (6 bases). V was pared by 3 bases and J by 3 bases, with 7 bases between. There are 13 residues in the CDR3. CDR1 is SGHAT and CDR2 is FQNNGV in the germline V gene.

In this sample, this clonotype turned up many times. The chain employs TRBV2 and TRBJ2-5; unclear D gene. There are 15 residues in the CDR3. Looked up from germline, CDR1 is SNHLY and CDR2 is FYNNEI. The ends were cut back, 4 bases at V and 0 bases at J, with 12 bases in the middle. CDR3 sequence reads: CASSVPFADQETQYF. The CDR3, as DNA: TGTGCCAGCAGTGTACCCTTCGCGGACCAAGAGACCCAGTACTTC.

In DNA form, the CDR3 reads TGTGCCAGCAGTTACCACGGGGTACCCATGAACACTGAAGCTTTCTTT. Protein product: CASSYHGVPMNTEAFF. V usage is TRBV6-5 and J usage is TRBJ1-1; D is uncertain. Germline loops: CDR1 MNHEY, CDR2 SVGAGI. This CDR3 spans 16 amino acids. Trimming shortened V by 2 bases and J by 0 bases, and 13 bases separated the two germline ends.

This clonotype was detected a few times. The gene calls are TRBV10-3 and TRBJ2-1, with 7 bases aligning to TRBD2. Trimming removed 6 bases from V and 10 bases from J; junction bases left unmatched: 9. The CDR3 is 13 amino acids. Germline loops: CDR1 ENHRY, CDR2 SYGVKD. CDR3 DNA sequence: TGTGCCATCAGGAGTGGTGGGGGGGAAGAGCAGTTCTTC. Residues: CAIRSGGGEEQFF.

This clonotype was detected many times. The chain is built from TRBV2 and TRBJ1-2, with D uncertain. The V end was cut by 4 bases, the J end by 1 base, with 7 bases between. This CDR3 is built from 13 residues. The germline V gene encodes CDR1 SNHLY and CDR2 FYNNEI. The CDR3 coding sequence is TGTGCCAGCAGTGTAACCATTAACTATGGCTACACCTTC. Its protein product is CASSVTINYGYTF.

This clonotype was observed many times. This rearrangement joins TRBV20-1 to TRBJ1-2; 9 bases align to TRBD1. CDR3 size: 15 residues. CDR1 is DFQATT and CDR2 is SNEGSKA in the germline V gene (reference sequence). V lost 8 bases, J lost 8 bases, and 18 bases stayed unmatched. This CDR3 is CSSFALDRGIVGYTF. In DNA, the CDR3 is TGCAGTTCTTTCGCATTAGACAGGGGGATTGTCGGCTACACCTTC.

This clonotype occurred many times. The chain couples TRBV28 to TRBJ2-2; TRBD2 agrees at 9 bases. The CDR3 runs to 15 residues. J was trimmed by 6 bases and V by 7 bases; bases with no gene match: 9. CDR1 and CDR2 from the germline V gene are MDHEN and SYDVKM. DNA for the CDR3: TGTGCCAGCATCCAGGGAGCGGGAGGCGCCGGGGAGCTGTTTTTT. This translates into CASIQGAGGAGELFF.

The table lists this clonotype with a few counts. The chain joins TRBV27 to TRBJ1-3; the match to TRBD1 covers 8 bases. The CDR3 is 15 amino acids. Germline V CDR1 and CDR2: MNHEY, SMNVEV (reference sequence). Trimming at V came to 3 bases and at J to 1 base, leaving 2 bases not matched to a gene. The CDR3 protein is CASSFRGLSGNTIYF. DNA of the CDR3: TGTGCCAGCAGTTTCAGGGGGCTGTCTGGAAACACCATATATTTT.

This clonotype was detected many times. The CDR3 loop is CASSQPGTNYGYTF. As DNA, the CDR3 is TGTGCCAGCAGCCAACCAGGGACCAACTATGGCTACACCTTC. The rearrangement uses TRBV3-1 and TRBJ1-2, with a tentative D call TRBD1 (5 bases). The CDR3 is 14 residues long. Germline CDR1 and CDR2: LGHDT and YNNKEL (reference sequence). V lost 2 bases and J lost 2, with 9 bases in between.

The chain employs TRBV12-3 or TRBV12-4 and TRBJ2-7; TRBD1 matches at 8 bases. V dropped 7 bases and J dropped 0; count of bases not matched to a gene: 5. The CDR3 sequence is 14 residues long. CDR3 nucleotides: TGTGCCAGCACGAGGACAGGGAGCTCCTACGAGCAGTACTTC. It translates to CASTRTGSSYEQYF.

This clonotype came up many times. V usage is TRBV3-1 and J usage is TRBJ2-7, with 7 bases aligning to TRBD1. The CDR3 consists of 13 residues. With V trimmed by 4 bases and J by 2 bases, 2 bases remained unmatched. Germline CDR1 LGHDT, CDR2 YNNKEL (reference sequence). Here the CDR3 reads CASSRQGAYEQYF. The CDR3 coding sequence is TGTGCCAGCAGCCGACAGGGCGCCTACGAGCAGTACTTC.

This clonotype was picked up many times. V is TRBV14 and J is TRBJ1-4; no clear D. Trimming left V 1 base short and J 3 bases short, with 12 bases between. Germline CDR1 reads SGHDN; CDR2 reads FVKESK. The CDR3 length is 16 residues. In DNA form, the CDR3 reads TGTGCCAGCAGCCAAGTCGTCGGACTCGCTAATGAAAAACTGTTTTTT. As protein: CASSQVVGLANEKLFF.

This clonotype was observed at least ten times. The chain carries TRBV12-3 or TRBV12-4 and TRBJ2-7, with 7 bases matching TRBD1. The CDR3 extends over 15 amino acids. V trimming: 6 bases; J trimming: 0 bases; junction bases outside the gene matches: 8. CDR3 coding DNA: TGTGCCAGCAGCTCATCGAGGGACAGCTCCTACGAGCAGTACTTC. It is translated as CASSSSRDSSYEQYF.

This clonotype came up many times. V and J are TRBV6-1 and TRBJ1-2; D not resolved. CDR1 is MNHNS and CDR2 is SASEGT in the germline V gene. The germline V and J ends were trimmed by 8 bases and 4 bases, with 14 bases remaining between them. This CDR3 has 13 residues. CDR3 region: CASSPQAGYGYTF. CDR3 sequence (DNA): TGTGCCAGCTCTCCCCAGGCAGGCTATGGCTACACCTTC.

There are a few counts of this clonotype. The chain carries TRBV6-5 and TRBJ1-4; D might be TRBD1 (5 bases). The V gene lost 2 bases and the J gene lost 7 bases, with 20 bases spanning the gap. Germline CDR1 is MNHEY and CDR2 is SVGAGI. The CDR3 totals 17 residues. This CDR3 is CASSYPGTSSSTEKLFF. The CDR3 region has the DNA TGTGCCAGCAGTTACCCCGGGACTTCCAGCTCTACTGAAAAACTGTTTTTT.

J is TRBJ1-5 and V is TRBV20-1; D remains unclear. The CDR3 is 15 amino acids. Germline assignment: CDR1 DFQATT and CDR2 SNEGSKA (reference sequence). V gave up 3 bases and J gave up 2 bases, with 14 bases separating them. The CDR3 reads CSASGSKTRNQPQHF. DNA for the CDR3: TGCAGTGCTAGTGGATCCAAGACTCGCAATCAGCCCCAGCATTTT.

This chain connects TRBV11-3 to TRBJ1-6; D is unresolved. This CDR3 spans 15 amino acids. Per germline, CDR1 SGHNT and CDR2 YENEEA. Trimming stripped 0 bases from V and 9 bases from J, with 12 bases between. The CDR3 region is CASSLEGRFGSPLHF. DNA of the CDR3: TGTGCCAGCAGCTTAGAGGGCAGGTTTGGTTCACCCCTCCACTTT.

The chain uses TRBV19 and TRBJ2-3; the D is unclear. From germline, CDR1 is LNHDA and CDR2 SQIVND (reference sequence). The CDR3 loop spans 11 amino acids. Trimming left V 8 bases short and J 5 bases short, with 8 bases between. Here the CDR3 DNA reads TGTGCCAGTTCCCAGATAGATACGCAGTATTTT. Residues: CASSQIDTQYF.

This clonotype showed up many times. The chain recombines TRBV5-5 with TRBJ1-1; D uncertain. This CDR3 has 12 residues. V shed 6 bases and J shed 4 bases, with 10 bases lying between them. Germline lookup yields CDR1 SGHKS and CDR2 YYEKEE (reference sequence). The CDR3 DNA reads TGTGCCAGCACCCTGGTGGCCACTGAAGCTTTCTTT. Its protein is CASTLVATEAFF.

This clonotype occurred many times. This sequence joins TRBV6-1 and TRBJ1-5, with D possibly matching TRBD1 (5 bases). The CDR3 covers 14 residues. The V gene lost 7 bases and the J gene lost 6 bases, with 16 bases spanning the gap. The V gene's germline CDR1 is MNHNS and CDR2 SASEGT. The CDR3, as DNA: TGTGCCAGCATCGAAGGGAGGGGAGGTCAGCCCCAGCATTTT. Encoded protein: CASIEGRGGQPQHF.

The chain recombines TRBV9 with TRBJ1-1; no reliable D call. CDR1 is SGDLS and CDR2 is YYNGEE in the germline V gene. The CDR3 sequence is 13 residues long. Trimming stripped 6 bases from V and 14 bases from J, with 23 bases between. CDR3 in amino acids: CASNLSGGTTIFF. The CDR3 region has the DNA TGTGCCAGCAACCTAAGTGGAGGTACTACAATATTCTTT.

With respect to this clonotype: The junction differs from germline at one of its ends, possibly a read error. The CDR3 here is CAGSFSLNTEAFF. DNA of the CDR3: TGTGCCGGCAGCTTTTCCTTGAACACTGAAGCTTTCTTT. The chain employs TRBV11-2 and TRBJ1-1; D gene unclear. In germline, CDR1 is SGHAT, CDR2 FQNNGV. The CDR3 totals 13 residues.

This chain connects TRBV7-9 to TRBJ1-1; D possibly corresponds to TRBD1 (5 bases). There are 14 residues in the CDR3. V dropped 3 bases and J dropped 5 bases, with 13 bases sitting between them. Germline assignment: CDR1 SEHNR and CDR2 FQNEAQ (reference sequence). CDR3 coding DNA: TGTGCCAGCAGCTTCTCCGAGGGGCGGACTGAAGCTTTCTTT. This sequence encodes CASSFSEGRTEAFF.

This clonotype appeared a few times. The chain links TRBV18 to TRBJ1-1, with D possibly matching TRBD1 (6 bases). The CDR3 sequence is 14 residues long. Per germline, CDR1 KGHSH and CDR2 LQKENI. The V end was cut by 3 bases, the J end by 7 bases, with 15 bases between. The CDR3 reads CASSPEDSNREAFF. In nucleotides, the CDR3 is TGTGCCAGCTCACCCGAGGACAGCAACCGTGAAGCTTTCTTT.